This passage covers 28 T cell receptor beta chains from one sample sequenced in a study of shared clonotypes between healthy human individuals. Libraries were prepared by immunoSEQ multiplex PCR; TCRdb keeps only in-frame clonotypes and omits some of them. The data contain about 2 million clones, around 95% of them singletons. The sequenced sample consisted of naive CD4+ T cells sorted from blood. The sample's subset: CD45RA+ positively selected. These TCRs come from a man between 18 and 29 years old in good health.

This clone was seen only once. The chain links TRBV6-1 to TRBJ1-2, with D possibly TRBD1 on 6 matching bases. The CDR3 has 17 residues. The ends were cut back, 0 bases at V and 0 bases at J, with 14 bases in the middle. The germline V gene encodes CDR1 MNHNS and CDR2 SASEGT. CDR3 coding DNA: TGTGCCAGCAGTGAAGCGGGGGCAGACGTAGCTAACTATGGCTACACCTTC. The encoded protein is CASSEAGADVANYGYTF.

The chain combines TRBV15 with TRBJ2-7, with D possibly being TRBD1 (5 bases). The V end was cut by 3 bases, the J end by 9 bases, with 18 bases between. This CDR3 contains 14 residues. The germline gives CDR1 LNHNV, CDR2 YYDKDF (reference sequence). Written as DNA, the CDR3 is TGTGCCACCAGCAGTGCCGACCCAGGGCGTGCGCAGTACTTC. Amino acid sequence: CATSSADPGRAQYF. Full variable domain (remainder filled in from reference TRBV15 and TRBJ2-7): DAMVIQNPRYQVTQFGKPVTLSCSQTLNHNVMYWYQQKSSQAPKLLFHYYDKDFNNEADTPDNFQSRRPNTSFCFLDIRSPGLGDTAMYLCATSSADPGRAQYFGPGTRLTVT.

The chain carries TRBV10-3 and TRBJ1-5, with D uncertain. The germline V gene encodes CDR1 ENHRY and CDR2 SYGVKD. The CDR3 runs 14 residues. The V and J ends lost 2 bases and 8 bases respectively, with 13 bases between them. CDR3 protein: CAISERAPREPQHF. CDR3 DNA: TGTGCCATCAGTGAGAGGGCACCCCGGGAGCCCCAGCATTTT.

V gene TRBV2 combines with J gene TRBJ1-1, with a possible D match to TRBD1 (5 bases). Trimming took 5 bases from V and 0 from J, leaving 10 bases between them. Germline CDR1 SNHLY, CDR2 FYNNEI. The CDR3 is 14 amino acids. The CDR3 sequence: CASSSGGLNTEAFF. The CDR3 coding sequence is TGTGCCAGCAGTTCGGGGGGGTTGAACACTGAAGCTTTCTTT.

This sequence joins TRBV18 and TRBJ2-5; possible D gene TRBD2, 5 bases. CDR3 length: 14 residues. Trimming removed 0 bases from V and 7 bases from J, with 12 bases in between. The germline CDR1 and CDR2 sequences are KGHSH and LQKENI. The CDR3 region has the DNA TGTGCCAGCTCACCACCTAGCGCCGCGGGGACCCAGTACTTC. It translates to CASSPPSAAGTQYF.

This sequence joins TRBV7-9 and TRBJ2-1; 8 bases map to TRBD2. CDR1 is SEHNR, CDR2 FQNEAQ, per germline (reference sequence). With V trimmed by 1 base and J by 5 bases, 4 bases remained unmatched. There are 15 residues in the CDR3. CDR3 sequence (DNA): TGTGCCAGCAGCTTAGGAGCGGGGGTTCACAATGAGCAGTTCTTC. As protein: CASSLGAGVHNEQFF.

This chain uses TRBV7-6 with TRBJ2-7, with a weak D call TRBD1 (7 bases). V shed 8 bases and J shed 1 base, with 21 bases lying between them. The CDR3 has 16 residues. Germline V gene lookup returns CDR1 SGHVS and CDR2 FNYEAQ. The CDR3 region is CASPYRGGTVSYEQYF. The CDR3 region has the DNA TGTGCCAGCCCCTATCGCGGCGGGACAGTATCCTACGAGCAGTACTTC. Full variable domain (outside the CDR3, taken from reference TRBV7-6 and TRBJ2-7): GAGVSQSPRYKVTKRGQDVALRCDPISGHVSLYWYRQALGQGPEFLTYFNYEAQQDKSGLPNDRFSAERPEGSISTLTIQRTEQRDSAMYRCASPYRGGTVSYEQYFGPGTRLTVT.

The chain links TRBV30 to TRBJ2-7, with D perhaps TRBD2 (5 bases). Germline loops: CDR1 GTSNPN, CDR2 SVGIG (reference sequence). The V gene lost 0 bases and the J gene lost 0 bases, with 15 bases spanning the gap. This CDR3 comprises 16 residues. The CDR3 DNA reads TGTGCCTGGAGTGTACGAGGCGGGCTGAGCTCCTACGAGCAGTACTTC. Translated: CAWSVRGGLSSYEQYF.

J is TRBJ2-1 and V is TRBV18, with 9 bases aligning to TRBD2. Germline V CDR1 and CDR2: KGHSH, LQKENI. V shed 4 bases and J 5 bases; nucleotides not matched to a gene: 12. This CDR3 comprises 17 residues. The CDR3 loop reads CASSLSLELAGHNEQFF. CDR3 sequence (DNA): TGTGCCAGCTCACTCTCTTTAGAACTAGCGGGCCACAATGAGCAGTTCTTC.

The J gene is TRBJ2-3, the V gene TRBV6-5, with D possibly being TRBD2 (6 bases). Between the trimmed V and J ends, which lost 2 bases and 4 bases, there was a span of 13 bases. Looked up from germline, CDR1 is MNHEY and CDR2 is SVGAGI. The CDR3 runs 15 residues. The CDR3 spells CASSYVGRIADTQYF. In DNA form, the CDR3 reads TGTGCCAGCAGTTACGTGGGGAGGATCGCAGATACGCAGTATTTT.

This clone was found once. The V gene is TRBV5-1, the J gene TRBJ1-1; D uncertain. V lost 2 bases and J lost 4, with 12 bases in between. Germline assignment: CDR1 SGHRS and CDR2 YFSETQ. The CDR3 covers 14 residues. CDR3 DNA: TGCGCCAGCAGCTTTCTAGGGTCGGGCACTGAAGCTTTCTTT. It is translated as CASSFLGSGTEAFF.

As DNA, the CDR3 is TGTGCCAGCAGCCAAGGAGGTCAGGGGGAGGCTGAAGCTTTCTTT. Translation gives CASSQGGQGEAEAFF. The rearrangement uses TRBV4-2 and TRBJ1-1, with TRBD1 matching 7 bases. The V gene end was trimmed by 1 base and the J gene end by 6 bases; junction bases not matched to a gene: 8. The length of the CDR3 is 15 residues. Germline V gene data show CDR1 as LGHNA and CDR2 as YNFKEQ.

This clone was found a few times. The CDR3 DNA reads TGTGCCAGCAGCCGACAGGGAGGGTGGGAGACCCAGTACTTC. This translates into CASSRQGGWETQYF. V gene TRBV6-5 combines with J gene TRBJ2-5, with D perhaps given as TRBD1 or TRBD2 (7 bases each). Trimming removed 6 bases from V and 5 bases from J, with 16 bases in between. Germline V gives CDR1 MNHEY, CDR2 SVGAGI. CDR3 length: 14 residues.

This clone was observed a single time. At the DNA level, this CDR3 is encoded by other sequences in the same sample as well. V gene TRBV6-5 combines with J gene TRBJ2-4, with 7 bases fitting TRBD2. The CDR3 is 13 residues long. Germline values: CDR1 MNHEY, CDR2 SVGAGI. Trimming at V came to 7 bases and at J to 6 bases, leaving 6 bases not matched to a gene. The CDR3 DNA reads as TGTGCCAGCACCCCGCCGGGGGGAAACATTCAGTACTTC. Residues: CASTPPGGNIQYF.

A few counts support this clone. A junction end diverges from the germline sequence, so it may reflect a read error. CDR3 DNA sequence: TGTGCCAGCAGCACCTACGATAGGGTTTGCTCCTTC. This encodes CASSTYDRVCSF. The chain uses TRBV28 and TRBJ1-2; D gene unclear. The CDR3 length is 12 residues. Germline CDR1 reads MDHEN; CDR2 reads SYDVKM.

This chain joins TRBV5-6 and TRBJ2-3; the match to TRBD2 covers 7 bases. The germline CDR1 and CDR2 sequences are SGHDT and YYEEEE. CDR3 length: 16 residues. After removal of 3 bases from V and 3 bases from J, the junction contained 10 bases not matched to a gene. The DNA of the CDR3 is TGTGCCAGCAGCTGGGGCGGCGGGAGAATGACAGATACGCAGTATTTT. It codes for CASSWGGGRMTDTQYF.

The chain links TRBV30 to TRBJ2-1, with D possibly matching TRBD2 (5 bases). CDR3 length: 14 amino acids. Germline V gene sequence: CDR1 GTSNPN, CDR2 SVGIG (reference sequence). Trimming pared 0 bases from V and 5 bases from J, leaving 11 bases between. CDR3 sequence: CAWSVRRADNEQFF. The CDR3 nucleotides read TGTGCCTGGAGTGTGAGGCGGGCCGACAATGAGCAGTTCTTC. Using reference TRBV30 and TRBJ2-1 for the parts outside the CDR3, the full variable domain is SQTIHQWPATLVQPVGSPLSLECTVEGTSNPNLYWYRQAAGRGLQLLFYSVGIGQISSEVPQNLSASRPQDRQFILSSKKLLLSDSGFYLCAWSVRRADNEQFFGPGTRLTVL.

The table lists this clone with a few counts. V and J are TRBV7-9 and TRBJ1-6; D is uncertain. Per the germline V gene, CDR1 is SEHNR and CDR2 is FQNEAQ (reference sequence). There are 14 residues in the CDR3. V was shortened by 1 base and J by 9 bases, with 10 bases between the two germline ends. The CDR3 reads CASSLVPIGSPLHF. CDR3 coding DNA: TGTGCCAGCAGCTTAGTCCCGATCGGTTCACCCCTCCACTTT.

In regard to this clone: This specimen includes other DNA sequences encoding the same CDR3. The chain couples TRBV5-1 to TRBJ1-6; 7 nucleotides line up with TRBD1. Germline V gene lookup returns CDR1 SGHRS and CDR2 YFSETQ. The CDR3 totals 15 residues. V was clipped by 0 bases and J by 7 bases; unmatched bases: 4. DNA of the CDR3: TGCGCCAGCAGCTTGGGACAGGGATACAATTCACCCCTCCACTTT. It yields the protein CASSLGQGYNSPLHF.

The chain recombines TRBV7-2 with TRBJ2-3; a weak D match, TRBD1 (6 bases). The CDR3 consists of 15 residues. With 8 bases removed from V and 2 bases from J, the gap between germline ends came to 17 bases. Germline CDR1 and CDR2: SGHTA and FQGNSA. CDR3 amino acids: CASSVGGRDTDTQYF. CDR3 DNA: TGTGCCAGCTCTGTAGGGGGACGGGACACAGATACGCAGTATTTT.

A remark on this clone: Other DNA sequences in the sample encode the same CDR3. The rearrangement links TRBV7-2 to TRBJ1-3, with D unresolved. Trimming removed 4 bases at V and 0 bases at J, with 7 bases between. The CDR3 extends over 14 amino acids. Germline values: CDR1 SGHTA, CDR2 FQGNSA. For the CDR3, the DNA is TGTGCCAGCAGCTCCCGGTCCTCTGGAAACACCATATATTTT. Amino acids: CASSSRSSGNTIYF.

In DNA form, the CDR3 reads TGTGCCTGGAAGGGACGTAGCACAGATACGCAGTATTTT. It translates to CAWKGRSTDTQYF. The V gene is TRBV30, the J gene TRBJ2-3; D tentatively fits TRBD1 or TRBD2 (5 bases each). Trimming stripped 4 bases from V and 0 bases from J, with 8 bases between. This CDR3 has 13 residues. Germline V lookup: CDR1 GTSNPN, CDR2 SVGIG (reference sequence).

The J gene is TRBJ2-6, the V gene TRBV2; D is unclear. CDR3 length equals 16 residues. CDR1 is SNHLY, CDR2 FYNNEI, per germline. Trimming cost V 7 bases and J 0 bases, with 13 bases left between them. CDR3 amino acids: CASTLEERSGANVLTF. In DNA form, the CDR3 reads TGTGCCAGCACCTTGGAAGAACGCTCTGGGGCCAACGTCCTGACTTTC.

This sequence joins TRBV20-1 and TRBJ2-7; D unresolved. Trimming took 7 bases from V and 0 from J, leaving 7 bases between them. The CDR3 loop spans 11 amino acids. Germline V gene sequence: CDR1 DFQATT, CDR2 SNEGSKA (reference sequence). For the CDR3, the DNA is TGCAGTGGCAGTAGCTCCTACGAGCAGTACTTC. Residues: CSGSSSYEQYF.

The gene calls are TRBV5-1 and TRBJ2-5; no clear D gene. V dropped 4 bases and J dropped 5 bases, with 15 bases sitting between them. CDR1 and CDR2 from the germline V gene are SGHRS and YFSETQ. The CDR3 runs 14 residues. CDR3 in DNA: TGCGCCAGCAGCCGAGACGGCCCCCTGGAGACCCAGTACTTC. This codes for CASSRDGPLETQYF.

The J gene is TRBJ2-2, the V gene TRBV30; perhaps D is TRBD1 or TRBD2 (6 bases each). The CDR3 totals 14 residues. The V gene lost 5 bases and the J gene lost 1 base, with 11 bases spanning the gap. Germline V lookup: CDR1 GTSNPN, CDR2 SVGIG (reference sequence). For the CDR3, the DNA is TGTGCCTGGGGCGGGACACTGAACACCGGGGAGCTGTTTTTT. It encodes CAWGGTLNTGELFF.

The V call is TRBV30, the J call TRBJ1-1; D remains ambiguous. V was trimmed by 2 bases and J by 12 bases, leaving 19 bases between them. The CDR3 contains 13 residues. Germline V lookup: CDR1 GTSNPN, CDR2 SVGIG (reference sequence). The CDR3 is CAWSLPNQLKSFF. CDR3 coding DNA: TGTGCCTGGAGTCTGCCCAACCAGCTGAAGTCTTTCTTT.

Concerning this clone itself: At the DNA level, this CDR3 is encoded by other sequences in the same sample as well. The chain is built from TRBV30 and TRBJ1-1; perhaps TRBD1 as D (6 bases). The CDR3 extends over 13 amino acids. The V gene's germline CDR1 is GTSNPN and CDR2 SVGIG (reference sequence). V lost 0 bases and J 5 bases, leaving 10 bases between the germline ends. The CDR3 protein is CAWSVQGPTEAFF. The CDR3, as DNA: TGTGCCTGGAGTGTACAGGGACCAACTGAAGCTTTCTTT. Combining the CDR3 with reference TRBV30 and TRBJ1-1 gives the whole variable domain SQTIHQWPATLVQPVGSPLSLECTVEGTSNPNLYWYRQAAGRGLQLLFYSVGIGQISSEVPQNLSASRPQDRQFILSSKKLLLSDSGFYLCAWSVQGPTEAFFGQGTRLTVV.